The present T cell receptor (beta chain) was sequenced within a study of cytomegalovirus exposure and HLA in healthy donors. Study observations and caveats: Earlier analysis yielded a pattern in which most TCR beta V segments were productive about 90% or about 30% of the time. The study labeled 164 TCR beta chains cytomegalovirus-associated. TRBV6-2, TRBV6-3 and some other V segments were unresolvable in 87-base-pair reads.

This PCR relied on a set of 60 Vbeta primers and 13 Jbeta primers. The method was immunoSEQ multiplex PCR; TCRdb's version includes in-frame clones alone and lacks a portion of them. The sample has approximately 190,000 clones, about 84% seen once; the top ten hold roughly 14%. The donors (healthy individuals) were bone marrow donors. Between the trimmed V and J ends, which lost 3 bases and 0 bases, there was a span of 3 bases. CDR3 length: 13 residues. Germline lookup yields CDR1 LNHDA and CDR2 SQIVND (reference sequence). In regard to this clone: Its antigen is unknown.

Sample: PBMCs. The rearrangement uses TRBV19 and TRBJ1-3; D is uncertain. The receptor was derived from a woman younger than 45 in good health and CMV-seropositive. The CDR3 spells CASSISSGNTIYF. As DNA, the CDR3 is TGTGCCAGTAGTATCTCCTCTGGAAACACCATATATTTT.